This T cell receptor beta chain stems from a study of blood T cell repertoires in COVID-19. The overall study: There were acute and convalescent COVID-19 samples, and they came from the United States, Italy and Spain. PBMCs, B-cell-depleted T cells, or T cells were the source of the cDNA or gDNA that made up the material.

Germline V gene lookup returns CDR1 SGHVS and CDR2 FQNEAQ. Trimming cost V 5 bases and J 7 bases, with 15 bases left between them. The CDR3 has 15 residues. Original analysis: Reference gene primer amplification yielded estimated nucleated cell counts. Clones were sequenced by immunoSEQ multiplex PCR, and TCRdb holds only the in-frame ones, with some missing. V and J calls plus clone size are reproduced from that table; the DNA served to infer D and trimming. The sample has approximately 150,000 clones, around 90% seen once. Sequencing used peripheral blood. This chain joins TRBV7-8 and TRBJ1-6; D is unresolved. This TCR was sampled from a man in his 70s with acute or convalescent COVID-19. The DNA for the CDR3 is TGTGCCAGCAGCCCGGGGTTATTCACAAATTCACCCCTCCACTTT. It yields the protein CASSPGLFTNSPLHF.